These 23 T cell receptor beta chains originate from one sample sequenced in a study of monozygotic twins with inflammatory bowel disease. From the 5' RACE reads, TCRdb lists one entry per CDR3 protein and no DNA. In total, the table holds about 330,000 distinct CDR3 sequences. The specimen sequenced was blood. The receptor source for this set is a human donor with ulcerative colitis or Crohn's disease, or a healthy co-twin of an affected twin (not recorded which).

The chain joins TRBV19 to TRBJ1-1; the D call from TCRdb, TRBD1, cannot be confirmed without DNA. Germline loops: CDR1 LNHDA, CDR2 SQIVND (reference sequence). The CDR3 runs to 17 residues. The chain's CDR3 is CASSNPFSPGAPFEAFF.

The gene calls are TRBV19 and TRBJ2-7; absent DNA, TCRdb's TRBD1 call cannot be checked. Germline V gene data show CDR1 as LNHDA and CDR2 as SQIVND (reference sequence). The length of the CDR3 is 14 residues. Here the CDR3 reads CASSSQGYSYEQYF.

The chain carries TRBV28 and TRBJ2-5; TCRdb's D gene call, TRBD1, goes unchecked for lack of DNA. Germline V CDR1 and CDR2: MDHEN, SYDVKM. CDR3 length equals 13 residues. The CDR3: CASATPIAETQYF.

This chain connects TRBV4-3 to TRBJ1-5; with no DNA, the TCRdb D assignment of TRBD1 cannot be verified. This CDR3 spans 16 amino acids. Per germline, CDR1 LGHNA and CDR2 YSLEER. CDR3 protein: CASSQGAGTDNQPQHF.

The genes are TRBV4-1 and TRBJ2-2; TCRdb's D call, TRBD1, is unchecked because there is no DNA. Germline loops: CDR1 MGHRA, CDR2 YSYEKL. The CDR3 has 15 residues. The CDR3 protein is CASSQGQGATGELFF.

The rearrangement uses TRBV7-2 and TRBJ2-7. Per germline, CDR1 SGHTA and CDR2 FQGNSA. The CDR3 totals 12 residues. The CDR3: CASRSRSNEQYF.

This chain joins TRBV1 and TRBJ1-2; without DNA, the TCRdb call of TRBD1 cannot be checked. TRBV1 is a pseudogene locus. The CDR3 loop spans 15 amino acids. The CDR3 loop reads CTSSPRQGGNYGYTF.

The V gene is TRBV20-1, the J gene TRBJ1-5. This CDR3 has 17 amino acids. Germline CDR1 and CDR2: DFQATT and SNEGSKA (reference sequence). CDR3 protein: CSAREELGLLTNQPQHF.

V and J are TRBV6-1 and TRBJ2-1. The germline V gene encodes CDR1 MNHNS and CDR2 SASEGT. This CDR3 is built from 12 residues. The CDR3 loop reads CASSRGQNEQFF.

The V call is TRBV3-1, the J call TRBJ2-7. Germline loops: CDR1 LGHDT, CDR2 YNNKEL (reference sequence). CDR3 length equals 13 residues. This CDR3 reads CASSPRGLYEQYF.

This chain links TRBV12-3 or TRBV12-4 with TRBJ1-6; TCRdb proposes TRBD1, but this gene call is untestable without DNA. The CDR3 extends over 14 amino acids. The CDR3 loop reads CASSFNQGTSPLHF.

The chain has TRBV5-1 and TRBJ1-5; TCRdb's D call, TRBD1, is unchecked because there is no DNA. Germline CDR1 SGHRS, CDR2 YFSETQ. This CDR3 is 14 amino acids long. CDR3 residues: CASSPLGSNQPQHF. The whole variable domain, filled in from reference TRBV5-1 and TRBJ1-5, reads KAGVTQTPRYLIKTRGQQVTLSCSPISGHRSVSWYQQTPGQGLQFLFEYFSETQRNKGNFPGRFSGRQFSNSRSEMNVSTLELGDSALYLCASSPLGSNQPQHFGDGTRLSIL.

The rearrangement links TRBV5-4 to TRBJ2-5; as DNA is missing, the TRBD1 call by TCRdb cannot be tested. The V gene's germline CDR1 is SGHNT and CDR2 YYREEE (reference sequence). The CDR3 has 13 amino acids. The CDR3 sequence is CASMSQGQETQYF.

The chain combines TRBV27 with TRBJ2-1; TCRdb outputs TRBD1, but without DNA this stays unchecked. The CDR3 has 16 amino acids. Germline V lookup: CDR1 MNHEY, CDR2 SMNVEV (reference sequence). CDR3 residues: CASSLYGTGSYNEQFF.

V gene TRBV19 combines with J gene TRBJ1-1. CDR1 is LNHDA and CDR2 is SQIVND in the germline V gene (reference sequence). The CDR3 is 12 amino acids. The CDR3 here is CASKHLNTEAFF.

The V call is TRBV7-2, the J call TRBJ2-3; the D call of TRBD1 rests on TCRdb alone, since no DNA is present to check it. Germline CDR1 is SGHTA and CDR2 is FQGNSA. The CDR3 runs 11 residues. CDR3 sequence reads: CAISPGDTQYF.

The chain uses TRBV5-1 and TRBJ2-5. The CDR3 length is 12 residues. CDR1 is SGHRS, CDR2 YFSETQ, per germline. The chain's CDR3 is CASSFRQETQYF.

The chain has TRBV29-1 and TRBJ2-5. CDR1 SQVTM and CDR2 ANQGSEA come from the germline V gene. The CDR3 has 11 residues. This CDR3 is CSVGVWETQYF.

J is TRBJ2-7 and V is TRBV9; there is no DNA to check the TCRdb D call of TRBD1. The CDR3 has 15 residues. Germline V lookup: CDR1 SGDLS, CDR2 YYNGEE. Here the CDR3 reads CASSGGGASSYEQYF. Looking up the rest from reference TRBV9 and TRBJ2-7 gives the full variable domain: DSGVTQTPKHLITATGQRVTLRCSPRSGDLSVYWYQQSLDQGLQFLIQYYNGEERAKGNILERFSAQQFPDLHSELNLSSLELGDSALYFCASSGGGASSYEQYFGPGTRLTVT.

This sequence joins TRBV5-1 and TRBJ2-7; TCRdb designates TRBD2, a call that cannot be tested without DNA. The CDR3 consists of 16 residues. Per germline, CDR1 SGHRS and CDR2 YFSETQ. CDR3 region: CASSLAFAGLSYEQYF.

V gene TRBV18 combines with J gene TRBJ1-4; TCRdb calls TRBD1, which cannot be checked without DNA. The germline CDR1 and CDR2 sequences are KGHSH and LQKENI. The CDR3 runs to 16 residues. The CDR3 here is CASSPIPGQGNEKLFF. Using reference TRBV18 and TRBJ1-4 for the parts outside the CDR3, the full variable domain is NAGVMQNPRHLVRRRGQEARLRCSPMKGHSHVYWYRQLPEEGLKFMVYLQKENIIDESGMPKERFSAEFPKEGPSILRIQQVVRGDSAAYFCASSPIPGQGNEKLFFGSGTQLSVL.

The J gene is TRBJ2-7, the V gene TRBV6-1; as DNA is missing, the TRBD1 call by TCRdb cannot be tested. This CDR3 is 15 amino acids long. Per the germline V gene, CDR1 is MNHNS and CDR2 is SASEGT. The CDR3 loop is CASRTPDRFPYEQYF.

This sequence joins TRBV25-1 and TRBJ1-4. The CDR3 is 11 amino acids. From germline, CDR1 is MGHDK and CDR2 SYGVNS. CDR3 protein: CASSAWDGLVF. Full variable domain (missing parts from reference TRBV25-1 and TRBJ1-4): EADIYQTPRYLVIGTGKKITLECSQTMGHDKMYWYQQDPGMELHLIHYSYGVNSTEKGDLSSESTVSRIRTEHFPLTLESARPSHTSQYLCASSAWDGLVFGSGTQLSVL.